One sample yielded the 11 T cell receptor beta chains listed below, sequenced in a study of shared clonotypes between healthy human individuals. Data came from immunoSEQ multiplex PCR; TCRdb stores just in-frame clones and leaves some out. Of roughly 2.2 million clones detected, 93% appear once; the ten largest clones hold about 0.39%. Sequenced input: naive CD4+ T cells from PBMCs. Subset given: CD45RA+ positively selected. The receptors come from a man aged 18 to 30 in good health. Some clones in this sample may be carry-over from other donors' samples.

This clone appeared once. This chain links TRBV10-1 with TRBJ2-5; no definite D call. The germline CDR1 and CDR2 sequences are WNHNN and SYGVQD (reference sequence). This CDR3 comprises 15 residues. Trimming removed 3 bases at V and 1 base at J, with 12 bases between. CDR3 region: CASSENPGPQETQYF. CDR3 coding DNA: TGCGCCAGCAGTGAAAATCCGGGTCCCCAAGAGACCCAGTACTTC.

This clone has just one count. The V and J genes are TRBV5-1 and TRBJ2-7; the D call may be TRBD1 or TRBD2 (6 bases each). V lost 3 bases to trimming and J lost 0 bases, with 16 bases between them. The CDR3 is made up of 16 amino acids. CDR1 SGHRS and CDR2 YFSETQ come from the germline V gene. The DNA of the CDR3 is TGCGCCAGCAGCTCGAGCCCGGGGGCTTACTCCTACGAGCAGTACTTC. The encoded protein is CASSSSPGAYSYEQYF.

This clone appeared a few times. The gene calls are TRBV18 and TRBJ2-7; D gene unclear. V was pared by 2 bases and J by 2 bases, with 13 bases between. Germline-derived CDR1 and CDR2 are KGHSH and LQKENI. This CDR3 has 15 amino acids. In nucleotides, the CDR3 is TGTGCCAGCTCACCAGTGGACGGAACGGCCTACGAGCAGTACTTC. It translates to CASSPVDGTAYEQYF.

The J gene is TRBJ1-1, the V gene TRBV5-4; a weak D match, TRBD1 (6 bases). The germline V gene encodes CDR1 SGHNT and CDR2 YYREEE (reference sequence). With 4 bases removed from V and 5 bases from J, the gap between germline ends came to 18 bases. The CDR3 length is 15 residues. CDR3 bases: TGTGCCAGCAGCCCTCGGAGTGGGGGCGCGACTGAAGCTTTCTTT. Translating it yields CASSPRSGGATEAFF.

DNA of the CDR3: TGTGCCAGCAGCTTGAGCCGACGCGGGGAGAGAGGAAACACCATATATTTT. The encoded protein is CASSLSRRGERGNTIYF. The V call is TRBV7-9, the J call TRBJ1-3; D not certain. This CDR3 is built from 17 residues. The germline V gene encodes CDR1 SEHNR and CDR2 FQNEAQ (reference sequence). Trimming cost V 3 bases and J 4 bases, with 19 bases left between them.

This clone was found once. CDR3 residues: CASRLGGIAYEQYF. CDR3 DNA sequence: TGTGCCAGCAGGCTCGGTGGGATTGCCTACGAGCAGTACTTC. The chain uses TRBV6-6 and TRBJ2-7; D not certain. CDR1 is MNHNY and CDR2 is SVGAGI in the germline V gene (reference sequence). Trimming shortened V by 6 bases and J by 2 bases, and 14 bases separated the two germline ends. There are 14 residues in the CDR3.

The J gene is TRBJ2-7, the V gene TRBV6-5; D not resolved. The CDR3 length is 13 residues. Trimming pared 7 bases from V and 7 bases from J, leaving 17 bases between. Germline V gene lookup returns CDR1 MNHEY and CDR2 SVGAGI. The CDR3 nucleotides are TGTGCCAGCATCGACCCCGGCTCGTGGGAGCAGTACTTC. Translated, it gives CASIDPGSWEQYF.

Only one count was recorded for this clone. A junction boundary mismatches the germline segment, possibly from a read error. The V call is TRBV6-1, the J call TRBJ2-5; 9 bases are a match to TRBD1. CDR1 is MNHNS and CDR2 is SASEGT in the germline V gene. CDR3 size: 15 residues. Written as DNA, the CDR3 is TGTGCCGGCAGTCCAAACACAGGGGGCGGAGAGACCCAGTACTTC. The encoded protein is CAGSPNTGGGETQYF.

The chain uses TRBV10-3 and TRBJ2-2; tentative D call: TRBD2 (6 bases). The CDR3 has 14 amino acids. Germline CDR1 reads ENHRY; CDR2 reads SYGVKD. V lost 6 bases and J 2 bases, leaving 10 bases between the germline ends. The CDR3 bases are TGTGCCATCAGGGAGGGAGCTAACACCGGGGAGCTGTTTTTT. This codes for CAIREGANTGELFF.

A note on this clone: Other DNA sequences in the sample encode the same CDR3. The gene calls are TRBV15 and TRBJ2-7; the match to TRBD2 covers 7 bases. There are 13 residues in the CDR3. J was trimmed by 4 bases and V by 3 bases; bases with no gene match: 3. Looked up from germline, CDR1 is LNHNV and CDR2 is YYDKDF (reference sequence). The CDR3 loop is CATSRGLSYEQYF. The CDR3 DNA reads TGTGCCACCAGCAGGGGACTATCGTACGAGCAGTACTTC.

V is TRBV28 and J is TRBJ2-3, with TRBD2 matching over 8 bases. CDR1 and CDR2 from the germline V gene are MDHEN and SYDVKM. The CDR3 is 14 residues long. The V segment lost 7 bases and the J segment 5 bases; nucleotides outside the gene matches: 8. The CDR3 loop is CASTKISGVDTQYF. CDR3 nucleotide sequence: TGTGCCAGCACTAAGATTAGCGGGGTAGATACGCAGTATTTT.